This is a list of T cell receptor beta chains from one sample in a study of blood T cell repertoires in COVID-19. The method was immunoSEQ multiplex PCR; TCRdb's version includes in-frame clones alone and lacks a portion of them. The repertoire holds about 180,000 clones, approximately 80% seen once, with 1.5% in the top ten. The sequenced material came from peripheral blood. The receptors were sampled from a human donor in a cohort sampled during active COVID-19. The CDR3 runs from the conserved cysteine through the conserved F or W. The D gene is left open where the match is weak. Not all rows give a size; the values are once, few, many and, for expanded clones, a class.

v_call	clone_size	j_call	d_call	cdr3_nt	cdr3_aa
TRBV28	NA	TRBJ2-7	TRBD2	TGTGCCAGCAGGAACAGCGGGAGTTACGAGCAGTACTTC	CASRNSGSYEQYF
TRBV9	NA	TRBJ2-5	NA	TGTGCCAGCAGCGCTGAGGTTGGGTACCAAGAGACCCAGTACTTC	CASSAEVGYQETQYF
TRBV28	few	TRBJ1-6	TRBD1	TGTGCCAGCAACCCGGGACAGGGACGACCCCTCCACTTT	CASNPGQGRPLHF
TRBV9	few	TRBJ2-7	TRBD2	TGTGCCAGCAGCGTGACTAGCGGGAGTGGTGAGCAGTACTTC	CASSVTSGSGEQYF
TRBV6-2/TRBV6-3	NA	TRBJ2-1	TRBD1	TGTGCCAGCAGTGATCCGGGACAGGGGTTATCCAATGAGCAGTTCTTC	CASSDPGQGLSNEQFF
TRBV28	NA	TRBJ1-2	NA	TGTGCCAGCAGTCCCCCGGACAGCTATGGCTACACCTTC	CASSPPDSYGYTF
TRBV7-9	NA	TRBJ2-7	TRBD2	TGTGCCAGCAGCTTGTCGGGGGGGCCAATTGAGCAGTACTTC	CASSLSGGPIEQYF
TRBV19	NA	TRBJ2-1	NA	TGTGCCAGTAGTATAGGGGATAGAGGGCTCTACAATGAGCAGTTCTTC	CASSIGDRGLYNEQFF
TRBV11-2	NA	TRBJ1-1	TRBD1	TGTGCCAGCAGCTTAGTTGTTCAGGGGGCGAACTCTGGGGAAGCTTTCTTT	CASSLVVQGANSGEAFF
TRBV12-3/TRBV12-4	NA	TRBJ1-2	NA	TGTGCCAGCAGCAAGACTGCTCTGGGCTACACCTTC	CASSKTALGYTF
TRBV19	NA	TRBJ2-7	TRBD2	TGTGCCAGTACCGGGCCCGGGACTAGCGGGACCTACGAGCAGTACTTC	CASTGPGTSGTYEQYF
TRBV7-2	few	TRBJ2-7	TRBD2	TGTGCCAGCAGCTCCCGGGACTACCAATACGAGCAGTACTTC	CASSSRDYQYEQYF
TRBV6-2/TRBV6-3	few	TRBJ2-7	TRBD2	TGTGCCAGCAGTTATGGCGGGGGGAGGATATACGAGCAGTACTTC	CASSYGGGRIYEQYF
TRBV3-1/TRBV3-2	NA	TRBJ1-1	NA	TGTGCCAGCAGCCAAGACAGGTCCCTCAGGAACACTGAAGCTTTCTTT	CASSQDRSLRNTEAFF
TRBV12-5	NA	TRBJ1-1	TRBD1	TGTGCTAGTGGGAGACAAGGGGGCTCTGAAGCTTTCTTT	CASGRQGGSEAFF
TRBV7-9	NA	TRBJ1-6	NA	TGTGCCAGCAGCCAAGGGGCCATAGGTGGGTCACCCCTCCACTTT	CASSQGAIGGSPLHF
TRBV5-1	NA	TRBJ2-1	TRBD2	TGCGCCAGCAGCTTACCATTAGCGGGGGTGGACAATGAGCAGTTCTTC	CASSLPLAGVDNEQFF
TRBV5-1	NA	TRBJ1-3	TRBD1	TGCGCCAGCAGCTTGAACGGACAGGGGGCTGGAAACACCATATATTTT	CASSLNGQGAGNTIYF
TRBV18	NA	TRBJ2-7	TRBD1	TGTGCCAGCTCATCCCCAGGGGGCCTGCAGTACTTC	CASSSPGGLQYF
TRBV19	NA	TRBJ2-7	TRBD2	TGTGCCAGTAGGGAGCGGGAGGGTATCGACGAGCAGTACTTC	CASREREGIDEQYF
TRBV7-9	NA	TRBJ2-7	NA	TGTGCCAGCAGCTTAGAGGCAGGTGGGCCCTACGAGCAGTACTTC	CASSLEAGGPYEQYF
TRBV28	NA	TRBJ2-7	NA	TGTGCCAGCAGTTTATTAGGAGGGGGCGGGTACGAGCAGTACTTC	CASSLLGGGGYEQYF
TRBV19	NA	TRBJ2-5	NA	TGTGCCAGTAGTTGGAAAGCGGGAGAGACCCAGTACTTC	CASSWKAGETQYF
TRBV7-3	NA	TRBJ2-7	TRBD1	TGTGCCAGCAGCTCGGGGACAGGGGGTACCTACGAGCAGTACTTC	CASSSGTGGTYEQYF
TRBV2	NA	TRBJ1-5	NA	TGTGCCAGCAGTGACAGGGAGCCCCAGCATTTT	CASSDREPQHF
TRBV7-2	NA	TRBJ2-7	NA	TGTGCCAGCAGCTTAGTAGCCTCCCGTGGGGAGCAGTACTTC	CASSLVASRGEQYF
TRBV5-4	NA	TRBJ2-7	TRBD2	TGTGCCAGCAGCCGGAGGACTAGCGGGAGCTCCTACGAGCAGTACTTC	CASSRRTSGSSYEQYF
TRBV6-2/TRBV6-3	few	TRBJ2-5	TRBD2	TGTGCCAGCAGCCGGACTAGCGGGGGCCTCCAAGAGACCCAGTACTTC	CASSRTSGGLQETQYF
TRBV3-1/TRBV3-2	NA	TRBJ2-3	NA	TGTGCCAGCAGCCCAGGGGATACGCAGTATTTT	CASSPGDTQYF
TRBV7-8	NA	TRBJ2-5	NA	TGTGCCAGCAGCCCGCGCCGCGACCAAGAGACCCAGTACTTC	CASSPRRDQETQYF
TRBV7-2	NA	TRBJ2-7	TRBD1	TGTGCCAGCAGCTTAGACACCCTCAGGGGGTGGGAGCAGTACTTC	CASSLDTLRGWEQYF
TRBV3-1/TRBV3-2	NA	TRBJ2-7	NA	TGTGCCAGCAGCTACACCCCCGGGACATCCGCTGGGGAGCAGTACTTC	CASSYTPGTSAGEQYF
TRBV9	NA	TRBJ1-1	NA	TGTGCCAGCAGCGACCTAACTAACACTGAAGCTTTCTTT	CASSDLTNTEAFF
TRBV19	NA	TRBJ2-2	TRBD2	TGTGCCAGTAGTATACCGGGGGGCACCGGGGAGCTGTTTTTT	CASSIPGGTGELFF
TRBV24-1	NA	TRBJ1-2	NA	TGTGCCACCAGTGATTTGGAGTCCGGGGTCTACACCTTC	CATSDLESGVYTF
TRBV6-5	NA	TRBJ2-7	NA	TGTGCCAGCAACCAGGGAGGGGGCGAGCAGTACTTC	CASNQGGGEQYF
TRBV11-2	NA	TRBJ2-2	NA	TGTGCCAGCAGCTTAGATCCGGCCGCATTGGCAGGCACCGGGGAGCTGTTTTTT	CASSLDPAALAGTGELFF
TRBV19	NA	TRBJ1-5	NA	TGTGCCAGTAGTGACCGGGTTTTGGGCAATCAGCCCCAGCATTTT	CASSDRVLGNQPQHF
TRBV3-1/TRBV3-2	NA	TRBJ2-7	TRBD2	TGTGCCAGCAGCCAAGGCACTAGCGGGGTGATAAGGGCCTACGAGCAGTACTTC	CASSQGTSGVIRAYEQYF
TRBV18	once	TRBJ2-7	TRBD2	TGTGCCAGCTCACCGCCGACTAGCGGGAGGGCCTACGAGCAGTACTTC	CASSPPTSGRAYEQYF
TRBV29-1	NA	TRBJ2-5	TRBD2	TGCAGCGTTGTGGACTCGGGGACTAGGGAGACCCAGTACTTC	CSVVDSGTRETQYF
TRBV6-2/TRBV6-3	NA	TRBJ2-7	TRBD2	TGTGCCAGCAGTTACTCGACTAGCGGGAGGGCCGATAATGGCTACGAGCAGTACTTC	CASSYSTSGRADNGYEQYF
TRBV4-3	NA	TRBJ2-7	NA	TGCGCCAGCAGCCAAGACGGGTCCTACGAGCAGTACTTC	CASSQDGSYEQYF
TRBV6-6	NA	TRBJ2-7	TRBD1	TGTGCCAGCAGTTACTCCCCAGCCGGGACAGAATACGAGCAGTACTTC	CASSYSPAGTEYEQYF
TRBV7-2	NA	TRBJ1-4	NA	TGTGCCAGCAGAAGAGGACTGGGTAATGAAAAACTGTTTTTT	CASRRGLGNEKLFF
TRBV5-1	NA	TRBJ2-2	NA	TGCGCCAGCAGCTTGGGCAGAAGCACCGGGGAGCTGTTTTTT	CASSLGRSTGELFF
TRBV9	NA	TRBJ2-6	TRBD1	TGTGCCAGCAGCCCGGGTCCGGGACAGGGGACTGCTGGGGCCAACGTCCTGACTTTC	CASSPGPGQGTAGANVLTF
TRBV5-6	NA	TRBJ2-7	TRBD2	TGTGCCAGCAGCCCAGGAGCGGGAGGGTACGAGCAGTACTTC	CASSPGAGGYEQYF
TRBV3-1/TRBV3-2	NA	TRBJ1-1	NA	TGTGCCAGCACGGATTTTGCGGGGATGAACACTGAAGCTTTCTTT	CASTDFAGMNTEAFF
TRBV11-2	NA	TRBJ2-6	NA	TGTGCCAGCAGCCCCGTCCGACACCCTCAGGGCTCTGGGGCCAACGTCCTGACTTTC	CASSPVRHPQGSGANVLTF
TRBV5-1	NA	TRBJ1-5	NA	TGCGCCAGCAGCTTGGAGGGGCAGCCCCAGCATTTT	CASSLEGQPQHF
TRBV27	NA	TRBJ2-1	NA	TGTGCCAGCAGTTTGGGTCGGGGGGCGGGAAATGAGCAGTTCTTC	CASSLGRGAGNEQFF
TRBV28	NA	TRBJ1-2	NA	TGTGCCAGCAGTACCGGGAAGGTCTATGGCTACACCTTC	CASSTGKVYGYTF
TRBV7-8	NA	TRBJ2-1	TRBD2	TGTGCCAGCAGCTTATCCGGGACTAGCAACAATGAGCAGTTCTTC	CASSLSGTSNNEQFF
TRBV6-5	NA	TRBJ2-7	TRBD2	TGTGCCAGCAGTTGGTCTAGCGGGAGTGTGGGAGAGCAGTACTTC	CASSWSSGSVGEQYF
TRBV24-1	once	TRBJ2-3	TRBD1	TGTGCCACCAGTGGAACAGGGGGAACAGATACGCAGTATTTT	CATSGTGGTDTQYF
TRBV5-8	NA	TRBJ2-7	NA	TGTGCCAGCAGCCTCCAGGGGTACGAGCAGTACTTC	CASSLQGYEQYF